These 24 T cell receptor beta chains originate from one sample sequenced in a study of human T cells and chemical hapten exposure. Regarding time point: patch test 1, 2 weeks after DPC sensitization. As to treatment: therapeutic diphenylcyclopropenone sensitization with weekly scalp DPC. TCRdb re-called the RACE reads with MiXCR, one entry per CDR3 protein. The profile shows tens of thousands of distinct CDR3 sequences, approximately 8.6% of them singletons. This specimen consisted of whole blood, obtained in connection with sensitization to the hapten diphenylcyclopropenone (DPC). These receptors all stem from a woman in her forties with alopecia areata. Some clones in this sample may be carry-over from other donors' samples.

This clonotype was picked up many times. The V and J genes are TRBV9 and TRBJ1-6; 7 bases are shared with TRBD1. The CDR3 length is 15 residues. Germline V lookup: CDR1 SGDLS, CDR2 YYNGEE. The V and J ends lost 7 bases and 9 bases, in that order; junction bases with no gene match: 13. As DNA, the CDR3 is TGTGCCAGCCGGGGCCAGGGGGTTTTCTCTTCACCCCTCCACTTT. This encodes CASRGQGVFSSPLHF.

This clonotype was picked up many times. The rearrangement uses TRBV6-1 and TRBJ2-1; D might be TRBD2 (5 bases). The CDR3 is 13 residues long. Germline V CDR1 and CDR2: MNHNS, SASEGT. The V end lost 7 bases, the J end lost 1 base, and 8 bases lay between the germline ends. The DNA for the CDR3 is TGTGCCAGCACGAGGGTGTCCTACAATGAGCAGTTCTTC. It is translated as CASTRVSYNEQFF.

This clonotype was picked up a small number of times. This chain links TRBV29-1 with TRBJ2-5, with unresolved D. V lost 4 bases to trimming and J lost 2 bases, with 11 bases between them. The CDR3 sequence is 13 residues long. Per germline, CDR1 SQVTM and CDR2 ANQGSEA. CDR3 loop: CSVGKEQQETQYF. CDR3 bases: TGCAGCGTTGGCAAAGAACAACAAGAGACCCAGTACTTC.

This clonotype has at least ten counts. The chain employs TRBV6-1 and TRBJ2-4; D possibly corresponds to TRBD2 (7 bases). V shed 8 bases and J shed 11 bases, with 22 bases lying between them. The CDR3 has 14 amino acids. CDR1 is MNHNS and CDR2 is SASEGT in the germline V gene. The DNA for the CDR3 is TGTGCCAGCCAGAGGGGGACTACCGGGGATTTTCAGTACTTC. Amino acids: CASQRGTTGDFQYF.

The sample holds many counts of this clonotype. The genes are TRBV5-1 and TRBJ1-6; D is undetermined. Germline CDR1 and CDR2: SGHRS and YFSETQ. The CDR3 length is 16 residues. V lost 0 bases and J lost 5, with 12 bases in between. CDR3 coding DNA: TGCGCCAGCAGCTTGGTGAACAGCCAAAATAATTCACCCCTCCACTTT. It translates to CASSLVNSQNNSPLHF.

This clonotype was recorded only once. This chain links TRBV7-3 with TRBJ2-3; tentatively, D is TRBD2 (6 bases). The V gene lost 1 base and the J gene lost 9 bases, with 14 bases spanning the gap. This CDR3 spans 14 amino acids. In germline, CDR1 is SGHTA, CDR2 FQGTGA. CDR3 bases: TGTGCCAGCAGCTTAAAGGCAACGGGGGAAACGCAGTATTTT. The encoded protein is CASSLKATGETQYF.

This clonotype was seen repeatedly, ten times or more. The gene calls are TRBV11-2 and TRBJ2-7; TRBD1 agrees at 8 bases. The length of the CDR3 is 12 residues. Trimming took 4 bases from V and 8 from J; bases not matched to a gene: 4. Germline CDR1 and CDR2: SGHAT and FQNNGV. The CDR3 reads CASSSGQAKQYF. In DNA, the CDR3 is TGTGCCAGCAGCTCGGGACAGGCGAAGCAGTACTTC.

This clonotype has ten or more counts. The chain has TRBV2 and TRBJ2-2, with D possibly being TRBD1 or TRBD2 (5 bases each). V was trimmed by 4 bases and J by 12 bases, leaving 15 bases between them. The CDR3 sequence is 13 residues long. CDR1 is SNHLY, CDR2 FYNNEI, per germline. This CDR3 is CASSVAGTSKLFF. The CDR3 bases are TGTGCCAGCAGTGTAGCCGGGACGAGTAAGCTGTTTTTT. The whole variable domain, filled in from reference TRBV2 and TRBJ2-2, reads EPEVTQTPSHQVTQMGQEVILRCVPISNHLYFYWYRQILGQKVEFLVSFYNNEISEKSEIFDDQFSVERPDGSNFTLKIRSTKLEDSAMYFCASSVAGTSKLFFGEGSRLTVL.

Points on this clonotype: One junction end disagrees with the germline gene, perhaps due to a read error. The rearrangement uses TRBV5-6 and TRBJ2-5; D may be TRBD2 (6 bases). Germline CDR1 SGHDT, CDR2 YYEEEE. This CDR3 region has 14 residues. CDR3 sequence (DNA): TGTCCCAGCAGCCTCGGGACTTACCAAGAGACCCAGTACTTC. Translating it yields CPSSLGTYQETQYF.

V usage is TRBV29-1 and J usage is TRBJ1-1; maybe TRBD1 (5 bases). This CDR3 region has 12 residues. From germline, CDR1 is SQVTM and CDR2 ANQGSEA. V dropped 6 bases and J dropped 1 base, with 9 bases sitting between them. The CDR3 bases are TGCAGCGTGGACGGGGGGAACACTGAAGCTTTCTTT. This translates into CSVDGGNTEAFF.

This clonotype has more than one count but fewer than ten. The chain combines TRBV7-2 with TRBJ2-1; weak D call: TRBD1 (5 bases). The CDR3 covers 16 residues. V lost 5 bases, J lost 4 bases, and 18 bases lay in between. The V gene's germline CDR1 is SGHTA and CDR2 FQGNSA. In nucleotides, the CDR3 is TGTGCCAGCAGCCGTCAGGTCCAGGGTCGGTACAATGAGCAGTTCTTC. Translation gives CASSRQVQGRYNEQFF.

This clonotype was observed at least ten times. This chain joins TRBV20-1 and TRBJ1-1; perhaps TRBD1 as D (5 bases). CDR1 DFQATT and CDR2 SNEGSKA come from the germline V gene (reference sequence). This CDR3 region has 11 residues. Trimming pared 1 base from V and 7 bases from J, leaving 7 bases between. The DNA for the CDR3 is TGCAGTGCTAGAGGACAGTTTGAAGCTTTCTTT. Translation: CSARGQFEAFF.

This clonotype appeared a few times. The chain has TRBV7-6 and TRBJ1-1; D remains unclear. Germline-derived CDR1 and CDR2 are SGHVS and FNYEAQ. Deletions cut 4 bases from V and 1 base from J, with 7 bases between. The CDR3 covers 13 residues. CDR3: CASSSRENTEAFF. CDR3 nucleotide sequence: TGTGCCAGCAGCTCGAGGGAGAACACTGAAGCTTTCTTT.

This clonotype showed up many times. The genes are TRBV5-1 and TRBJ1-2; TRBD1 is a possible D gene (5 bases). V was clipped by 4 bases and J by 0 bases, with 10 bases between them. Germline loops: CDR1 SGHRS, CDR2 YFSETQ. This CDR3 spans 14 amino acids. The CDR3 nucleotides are TGCGCCAGCAGCCGGGACCCAGCTAACTATGGCTACACCTTC. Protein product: CASSRDPANYGYTF. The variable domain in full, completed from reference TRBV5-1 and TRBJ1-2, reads KAGVTQTPRYLIKTRGQQVTLSCSPISGHRSVSWYQQTPGQGLQFLFEYFSETQRNKGNFPGRFSGRQFSNSRSEMNVSTLELGDSALYLCASSRDPANYGYTFGSGTRLTVV.

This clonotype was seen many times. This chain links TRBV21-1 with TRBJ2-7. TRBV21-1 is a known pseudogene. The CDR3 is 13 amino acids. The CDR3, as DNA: TGTGCCAGCAGCAAAAAAAATAAGTACGAGCAGTACTTC. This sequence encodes CASSKKNKYEQYF.

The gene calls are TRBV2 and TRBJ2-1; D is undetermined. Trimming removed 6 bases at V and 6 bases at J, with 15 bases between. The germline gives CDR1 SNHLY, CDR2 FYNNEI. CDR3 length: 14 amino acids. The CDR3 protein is CASRKNVGVNEQFF. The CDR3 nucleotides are TGTGCCAGCAGAAAAAACGTTGGGGTCAATGAGCAGTTCTTC.

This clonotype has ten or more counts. As DNA, the CDR3 is TGTGCCAGCAGTTATACAGGGGAAGCCAAAAACATTCAGTACTTC. Protein sequence: CASSYTGEAKNIQYF. The rearrangement joins TRBV7-2 to TRBJ2-4; 7 bases fit TRBD1. This CDR3 comprises 15 residues. The J segment lost 0 bases and the V segment lost 6 bases, leaving 5 bases of the junction unmatched. The germline gives CDR1 SGHTA, CDR2 FQGNSA.

CDR3 sequence (DNA): TGCGCCAGCAGCCCCGGGACGGCTGATGAAAAACTGTTTTTT. It specifies CASSPGTADEKLFF. This chain joins TRBV5-1 and TRBJ1-4, with a possible D match to TRBD1 (5 bases). The CDR3 is 14 amino acids. Germline CDR1 is SGHRS and CDR2 is YFSETQ. V dropped 4 bases and J dropped 6 bases, with 13 bases sitting between them.

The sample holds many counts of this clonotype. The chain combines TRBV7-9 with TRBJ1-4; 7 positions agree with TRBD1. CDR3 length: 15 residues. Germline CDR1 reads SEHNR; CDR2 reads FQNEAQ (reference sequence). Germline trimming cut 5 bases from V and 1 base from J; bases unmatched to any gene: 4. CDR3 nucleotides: TGTGCCAGCAGCGCGACAGGGAGAACTAATGAAAAACTGTTTTTT. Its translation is CASSATGRTNEKLFF.

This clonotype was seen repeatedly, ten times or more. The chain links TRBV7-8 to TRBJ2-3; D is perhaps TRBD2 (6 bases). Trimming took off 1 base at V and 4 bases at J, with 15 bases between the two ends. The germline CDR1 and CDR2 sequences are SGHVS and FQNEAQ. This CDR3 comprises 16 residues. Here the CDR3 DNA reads TGTGCCAGCAGCTTAGGTCTGGGGGGTGGAGCAGATACGCAGTATTTT. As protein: CASSLGLGGGADTQYF.

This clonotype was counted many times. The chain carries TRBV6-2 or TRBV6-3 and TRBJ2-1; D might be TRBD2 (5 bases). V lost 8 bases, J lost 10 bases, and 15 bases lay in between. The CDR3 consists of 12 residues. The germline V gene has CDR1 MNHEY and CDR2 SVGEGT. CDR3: CASALSWREQFF. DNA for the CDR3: TGTGCCAGCGCCCTGAGTTGGAGGGAGCAGTTCTTC.

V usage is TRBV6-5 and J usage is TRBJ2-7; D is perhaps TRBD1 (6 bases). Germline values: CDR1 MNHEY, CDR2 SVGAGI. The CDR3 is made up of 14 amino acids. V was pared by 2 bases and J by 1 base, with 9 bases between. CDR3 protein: CASSYADRSYEQYF. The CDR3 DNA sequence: TGTGCCAGCAGTTACGCAGACAGGTCCTACGAGCAGTACTTC.

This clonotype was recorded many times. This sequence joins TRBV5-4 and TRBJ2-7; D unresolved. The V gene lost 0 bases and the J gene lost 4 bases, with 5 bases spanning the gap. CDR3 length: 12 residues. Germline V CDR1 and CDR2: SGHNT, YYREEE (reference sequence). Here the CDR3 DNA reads TGTGCCAGCAGCTTGGTGGGTTACGAGCAGTACTTC. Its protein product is CASSLVGYEQYF.

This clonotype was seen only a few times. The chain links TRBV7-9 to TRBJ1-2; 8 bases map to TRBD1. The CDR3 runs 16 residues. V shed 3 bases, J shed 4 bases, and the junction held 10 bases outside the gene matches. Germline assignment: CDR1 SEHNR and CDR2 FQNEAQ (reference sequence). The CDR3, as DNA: TGTGCCAGCAGCTTCCAGGGGGCTCCCAACCTCTATGGCTACACCTTC. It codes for CASSFQGAPNLYGYTF.